Below are 30 T cell receptor beta chains sequenced from a single sample in a study of blood T cell repertoires in COVID-19. Sequencing was performed with immunoSEQ multiplex PCR; in TCRdb, only in-frame clones are kept and a portion is missing. The profile shows approximately 64,000 clones, about 88% of them singletons. Sequencing used PBMCs or T cells enriched from blood (not recorded which). Receptor source: a woman between 40 and 50 years old who had recovered from COVID-19.

The chain has TRBV4-2 and TRBJ2-6; a possible D gene is TRBD1 (6 bases). The V gene's germline CDR1 is LGHNA and CDR2 YNFKEQ. The CDR3 has 22 residues. V gave up 0 bases and J gave up 0 bases, with 24 bases separating them. The DNA of the CDR3 is TGTGCCAGCAGCCAAGATTTGATGTTGCAGGGACAAGGGCTCTCTGGGGCCAACGTCCTGACTTTC. Protein product: CASSQDLMLQGQGLSGANVLTF.

This sequence joins TRBV19 and TRBJ2-7, with D unclear. The CDR3 covers 13 residues. Trimming pared 6 bases from V and 2 bases from J, leaving 11 bases between. Germline V gene lookup returns CDR1 LNHDA and CDR2 SQIVND (reference sequence). The CDR3 sequence is CASSSDWAYEQYF. The CDR3 DNA reads TGTGCCAGTAGCTCTGACTGGGCCTACGAGCAGTACTTC.

The chain employs TRBV19 and TRBJ2-3; tentative D call: TRBD1 (6 bases). V was shortened by 3 bases and J by 0 bases, with 13 bases between the two germline ends. Per germline, CDR1 LNHDA and CDR2 SQIVND (reference sequence). The CDR3 totals 16 residues. The CDR3 is CASSIDRLSSTDTQYF. The CDR3 DNA follows: TGTGCCAGTAGTATTGACAGGCTTTCTAGCACAGATACGCAGTATTTT.

The CDR3: CASSISRTHYGYTF. The CDR3, as DNA: TGTGCCAGTAGTATTAGTCGGACACATTATGGCTACACCTTC. The chain is built from TRBV19 and TRBJ1-2, with D tentatively TRBD1 (5 bases). V shed 3 bases and J shed 5 bases, with 13 bases lying between them. The CDR3 sequence is 14 residues long. Germline loops: CDR1 LNHDA, CDR2 SQIVND (reference sequence).

This chain connects TRBV5-1 to TRBJ1-3, with TRBD1 matching 8 bases. The germline V gene encodes CDR1 SGHRS and CDR2 YFSETQ. The V and J ends lost 4 bases and 0 bases, in that order; junction bases with no gene match: 12. The CDR3 length is 18 residues. CDR3 nucleotide sequence: TGCGCCAGCAGCCCGCGACCGGGACAGGTATTCTCTGGAAACACCATATATTTT. Amino acids: CASSPRPGQVFSGNTIYF.

The J gene is TRBJ2-3, the V gene TRBV7-8; D remains unclear. CDR1 and CDR2 (germline): SGHVS, FQNEAQ. The CDR3 sequence is 14 residues long. Trimming took 2 bases from V and 2 from J, leaving 8 bases between them. The CDR3 reads CASSLTQFTDTQYF. CDR3 DNA sequence: TGTGCCAGCAGCTTAACACAGTTCACAGATACGCAGTATTTT.

The V call is TRBV3-1 (or the pseudogene TRBV3-2), the J call TRBJ2-3; 7 bases map to TRBD2. CDR1 LGHDT and CDR2 YNNKEL come from the germline V gene (reference sequence). This CDR3 spans 17 amino acids. V lost 4 bases, J lost 0 bases, and 10 bases stayed unmatched. This CDR3 is CASSPYSPAGSTDTQYF. In DNA, the CDR3 is TGTGCCAGCAGCCCGTACTCACCAGCGGGGAGCACAGATACGCAGTATTTT.

Concerning this clone itself: Other DNA sequences within the sample encode an identical CDR3. This rearrangement joins TRBV15 to TRBJ1-3, with D uncertain. Germline V gives CDR1 LNHNV, CDR2 YYDKDF (reference sequence). This CDR3 spans 16 amino acids. The ends were cut back, 0 bases at V and 0 bases at J, with 9 bases in the middle. The CDR3 loop is CATSRDRGISGNTIYF. The CDR3 DNA reads as TGTGCCACCAGCAGAGACCGGGGAATCTCTGGAAACACCATATATTTT.

The V call is TRBV3-1 (or the pseudogene TRBV3-2), the J call TRBJ2-3; D gene unclear. Trimming pared 8 bases from V and 4 bases from J, leaving 10 bases between. This CDR3 contains 12 residues. The germline V gene encodes CDR1 LGHDT and CDR2 YNNKEL (reference sequence). The CDR3 coding sequence is TGTGCCAGCCGTCAGGCCTCAGATACGCAGTATTTT. Translated, it gives CASRQASDTQYF.

V is TRBV29-1 and J is TRBJ1-1; the match to TRBD1 covers 7 bases. Germline V gives CDR1 SQVTM, CDR2 ANQGSEA. The trim removed 6 bases at V and 4 bases at J, leaving 2 bases unmatched. The CDR3 extends over 11 amino acids. The CDR3 sequence: CSVNRGTEAFF. The DNA of the CDR3 is TGCAGCGTGAACAGGGGCACTGAAGCTTTCTTT.

The J gene is TRBJ2-7, the V gene TRBV11-3; 14 bases agree with TRBD2. After removal of 5 bases from V and 0 bases from J, the junction contained 12 bases not matched to a gene. The CDR3 is made up of 19 amino acids. Looked up from germline, CDR1 is SGHNT and CDR2 is YENEEA. The chain's CDR3 is CASSPHPWTSGGHSYEQYF. The DNA of the CDR3 is TGTGCCAGCAGCCCCCACCCGTGGACTAGCGGGGGGCACTCCTACGAGCAGTACTTC.

This sequence joins TRBV7-9 and TRBJ1-1; 7 bases agree with TRBD1. Germline V gives CDR1 SEHNR, CDR2 FQNEAQ (reference sequence). This CDR3 is 15 amino acids long. J was trimmed by 0 bases and V by 7 bases; bases with no gene match: 8. The CDR3 reads CASTLYGQVNTEAFF. In DNA, the CDR3 is TGTGCCAGCACCCTATATGGACAGGTGAACACTGAAGCTTTCTTT.

This rearrangement joins TRBV15 to TRBJ1-5; D gene unclear. Germline CDR1 is LNHNV and CDR2 is YYDKDF (reference sequence). With 0 bases removed from V and 3 bases from J, the gap between germline ends came to 12 bases. This CDR3 comprises 16 residues. CDR3 DNA sequence: TGTGCCACCAGCAGAGATTTGGACGGGATCAATCAGCCCCAGCATTTT. Translation: CATSRDLDGINQPQHF. The entire variable domain, with the rest obtained from reference TRBV15 and TRBJ1-5, is as follows: DAMVIQNPRYQVTQFGKPVTLSCSQTLNHNVMYWYQQKSSQAPKLLFHYYDKDFNNEADTPDNFQSRRPNTSFCFLDIRSPGLGDTAMYLCATSRDLDGINQPQHFGDGTRLSIL.

This clone was seen a handful of times. The chain uses TRBV4-1 and TRBJ2-3; 9 bases align to TRBD2. The CDR3 covers 17 residues. Per germline, CDR1 MGHRA and CDR2 YSYEKL. The ends lost 3 bases at V and 4 bases at J; junction bases unmatched: 11. The CDR3 nucleotides are TGCGCCAGCAGCCAGGAGCCGGGACTAGCTCCCGCAGATACGCAGTATTTT. Residues: CASSQEPGLAPADTQYF.

The chain is built from TRBV6-1 and TRBJ2-3; TRBD2 agrees at 8 bases. Losses at the gene ends were 4 bases for V and 4 bases for J; bases not matched to a gene: 13. Per germline, CDR1 MNHNS and CDR2 SASEGT. This CDR3 has 17 amino acids. The CDR3 nucleotides read TGTGCCAGCAGTGCCCGACTGGGCGGGGGGCTGGCAGATACGCAGTATTTT. Its translation: CASSARLGGGLADTQYF.

This clone was recorded only once. This chain links TRBV6-5 with TRBJ2-1, with 13 bases identical to TRBD2. This CDR3 is built from 16 residues. Germline V lookup: CDR1 MNHEY, CDR2 SVGAGI. J was trimmed by 6 bases and V by 4 bases; bases with no gene match: 6. The CDR3 loop reads CASSSWTSGGSNEQFF. The CDR3 region has the DNA TGTGCCAGCAGTTCCTGGACTAGCGGGGGAAGCAATGAGCAGTTCTTC.

The chain links TRBV4-2 to TRBJ2-7; 8 nucleotides line up with TRBD2. Germline V lookup: CDR1 LGHNA, CDR2 YNFKEQ. The CDR3 consists of 16 residues. Losses at the gene ends were 4 bases for V and 0 bases for J; bases not matched to a gene: 8. CDR3 protein: CASSLGGTRSSYEQYF. CDR3 bases: TGTGCCAGCAGCCTTGGCGGGACTAGAAGCTCCTACGAGCAGTACTTC.

The gene calls are TRBV18 and TRBJ2-2; 10 nucleotides align to TRBD1. The J segment lost 6 bases and the V segment lost 4 bases, leaving 8 bases of the junction unmatched. The germline V gene encodes CDR1 KGHSH and CDR2 LQKENI. This CDR3 has 16 residues. In DNA form, the CDR3 reads TGTGCCAGCTCACTGGACAGGGGGATGAATGCCGGGGAGCTGTTTTTT. This sequence encodes CASSLDRGMNAGELFF. The entire variable domain, with the rest obtained from reference TRBV18 and TRBJ2-2, is as follows: NAGVMQNPRHLVRRRGQEARLRCSPMKGHSHVYWYRQLPEEGLKFMVYLQKENIIDESGMPKERFSAEFPKEGPSILRIQQVVRGDSAAYFCASSLDRGMNAGELFFGEGSRLTVL.

The chain couples TRBV13 to TRBJ2-1, with TRBD2 matching 7 bases. The CDR3 length is 16 residues. The germline V gene encodes CDR1 PRHDT and CDR2 FYEKMQ (reference sequence). Trimming cost V 5 bases and J 0 bases; bases outside gene matches: 7. DNA for the CDR3: TGTGCCAGCAGCCGAGTTGGGAGGGACTCCTACAATGAGCAGTTCTTC. It specifies CASSRVGRDSYNEQFF.

V gene TRBV27 combines with J gene TRBJ2-1; D not certain. Germline-derived CDR1 and CDR2 are MNHEY and SMNVEV (reference sequence). Trimming left V 2 bases short and J 4 bases short, with 6 bases between. The CDR3 consists of 13 residues. CDR3 residues: CASSLNYYNEQFF. DNA of the CDR3: TGTGCCAGCAGTTTAAACTATTACAATGAGCAGTTCTTC.

This chain joins TRBV10-3 and TRBJ1-1; TRBD1 matches 8 bases. Germline CDR1 ENHRY, CDR2 SYGVKD. V lost 4 bases, J lost 4 bases, and 5 bases stayed unmatched. The CDR3 length is 14 residues. The CDR3 DNA reads as TGTGCCATCAGTGTGCAGGGGGCGGGCACTGAAGCTTTCTTT. Its translation: CAISVQGAGTEAFF.

The chain combines TRBV19 with TRBJ1-2; a weak D match, TRBD1 (5 bases). Trimming took off 7 bases at V and 4 bases at J, with 16 bases between the two ends. Germline CDR1 LNHDA, CDR2 SQIVND (reference sequence). There are 14 residues in the CDR3. The CDR3 loop is CASTISGVSYGYTF. The CDR3 region has the DNA TGTGCCAGTACCATATCGGGGGTTAGCTATGGCTACACCTTC.

The V and J genes are TRBV14 and TRBJ2-7, with TRBD1 matching over 7 bases. The J segment lost 3 bases and the V segment lost 4 bases, leaving 3 bases of the junction unmatched. Germline lookup yields CDR1 SGHDN and CDR2 FVKESK. The length of the CDR3 is 13 residues. The CDR3 here is CASSPGQFYEQYF. Written as DNA, the CDR3 is TGTGCCAGCAGCCCGGGACAGTTCTACGAGCAGTACTTC.

This clone was picked up one time. The J gene is TRBJ2-7, the V gene TRBV11-2; the D gene is possibly TRBD2 (7 bases). The CDR3 extends over 15 amino acids. Trimming pared 1 base from V and 3 bases from J, leaving 13 bases between. Germline V gene data show CDR1 as SGHAT and CDR2 as FQNNGV. As DNA, the CDR3 is TGTGCCAGCAGCTTAGGGGGGGGCGCATTCTACGAGCAGTACTTC. Its translation: CASSLGGGAFYEQYF. The complete variable domain, with remaining parts taken from reference TRBV11-2 and TRBJ2-7, reads EAGVAQSPRYKIIEKRQSVAFWCNPISGHATLYWYQQILGQGPKLLIQFQNNGVVDDSQLPKDRFSAERLKGVDSTLKIQPAKLEDSAVYLCASSLGGGAFYEQYFGPGTRLTVT.

A single count supports this clone. This chain links TRBV18 with TRBJ1-1; no firm D call. Germline V gives CDR1 KGHSH, CDR2 LQKENI. V lost 1 base and J 7 bases, leaving 16 bases between the germline ends. The CDR3 length is 15 residues. The CDR3 bases are TGTGCCAGCTCACCACTGGGTTCGCTCCGGGGTGAAGCTTTCTTT. This translates into CASSPLGSLRGEAFF.

The chain uses TRBV10-1 and TRBJ1-2; perhaps TRBD1 as D (5 bases). Germline lookup yields CDR1 WNHNN and CDR2 SYGVQD (reference sequence). There are 14 residues in the CDR3. The germline V and J ends were trimmed by 2 bases and 8 bases, with 15 bases remaining between them. The CDR3 DNA reads as TGCGCCAGCAGTGAGACCTCCTCAGGGAACGGCTACACCTTC. It specifies CASSETSSGNGYTF.

This clone was counted a few times. The chain is built from TRBV5-4 and TRBJ1-6; D gene uncertain. This CDR3 is built from 13 residues. CDR1 SGHNT and CDR2 YYREEE come from the germline V gene (reference sequence). The ends were cut back, 0 bases at V and 6 bases at J, with 4 bases in the middle. This CDR3 is CASSLVANSPLHF. DNA for the CDR3: TGTGCCAGCAGCTTGGTGGCTAATTCACCCCTCCACTTT.

The genes are TRBV11-2 and TRBJ2-2; 11 bases map to TRBD2. Germline CDR1 is SGHAT and CDR2 is FQNNGV. CDR3 size: 17 residues. V gave up 5 bases and J gave up 6 bases; unmatched junction bases: 11. The CDR3 loop is CASSPLRMGLAAGELFF. CDR3 sequence (DNA): TGTGCCAGCAGCCCACTACGGATGGGACTAGCGGCCGGGGAGCTGTTTTTT.

This chain uses TRBV2 with TRBJ1-4; D is perhaps TRBD1 (6 bases). V was clipped by 7 bases and J by 0 bases, with 9 bases between them. From germline, CDR1 is SNHLY and CDR2 FYNNEI. The CDR3 spans 14 residues. The CDR3 DNA reads TGTGCCAGCATGACAGGCGCAACTAATGAAAAACTGTTTTTT. Its protein product is CASMTGATNEKLFF.

V gene TRBV10-1 combines with J gene TRBJ2-3, with D hard to call. Germline V gene lookup returns CDR1 WNHNN and CDR2 SYGVQD (reference sequence). This CDR3 spans 15 amino acids. V lost 6 bases, J lost 0 bases, and 13 bases lay in between. The CDR3 DNA reads TGCGCCAGCAGCAAGGAGAAGTCTAGCACAGATACGCAGTATTTT. Its translation is CASSKEKSSTDTQYF.